What follows are 27 T cell receptor beta chains derived from one specimen sequenced in a study of human T cells and chemical hapten exposure. Time point specified: patch test 3, about 24 weeks after DPC sensitization. Stated treatment: therapeutic diphenylcyclopropenone sensitization with weekly scalp DPC. In TCRdb, the RACE reads were re-called with MiXCR into one record per CDR3 protein. This sample has about 89,000 distinct CDR3 sequences, with 10% to 15% found just once. Sequencing was performed on whole blood, taken in connection with sensitization to the hapten diphenylcyclopropenone (DPC). The source is a woman aged 50 to 65 with alopecia areata. Some clones in this sample may be carry-over from other donors' samples.

This clonotype was found a few times. An end of the junction does not agree with germline; a read error may underlie this. This rearrangement joins TRBV29-1 to TRBJ2-3; TRBD2 is a possible D gene (6 bases). The CDR3 spans 16 residues. CDR1 and CDR2 from the germline V gene are SQVTM and ANQGSEA. The CDR3 coding sequence is TGCAGCGTTCAAGATCGGGAGCGGTCTAGCACAGATACGCAGTATTTT. This sequence encodes CSVQDRERSSTDTQYF.

This clonotype came up many times. The V gene is TRBV20-1, the J gene TRBJ1-2; the D is unclear. This CDR3 is 14 amino acids long. Trimming took off 0 bases at V and 3 bases at J, with 11 bases between the two ends. In germline, CDR1 is DFQATT, CDR2 SNEGSKA (reference sequence). CDR3 DNA sequence: TGCAGTGCTAGAGATTATTCGGACCACTATGGCTACACCTTC. Translation: CSARDYSDHYGYTF.

This chain uses TRBV29-1 with TRBJ1-1; TRBD1 aligns across 7 bases. J lost 5 bases, V lost 7 bases, and 13 bases had no gene match. This CDR3 spans 14 amino acids. Germline V CDR1 and CDR2: SQVTM, ANQGSEA. CDR3 coding DNA: TGCAGCGCCGATGGAGGGGGCGCTGGTACTGAAGCTTTCTTT. It translates to CSADGGGAGTEAFF.

The chain links TRBV21-1 to TRBJ2-2; TRBD1 reflects the table's D call only, with no check against the DNA. TRBV21-1 is annotated as a pseudogene. This CDR3 contains 16 residues. CDR3 in DNA: TGTGCCAGCAATGCCGGGACAGGGGGAAACACCGGGGAGCTGTTTTTT. It translates to CASNAGTGGNTGELFF.

This clonotype appeared a few times. The chain carries TRBV7-6 and TRBJ2-2; 7 nucleotides align to TRBD1. CDR1 is SGHVS and CDR2 is FNYEAQ in the germline V gene. Trimming cost V 7 bases and J 1 base; bases outside gene matches: 15. The CDR3 is 18 residues long. The CDR3 DNA is TGTGCCAGCAAAATACCCACTCGGGGACAGTTGAACACCGGGGAGCTGTTTTTT. It translates to CASKIPTRGQLNTGELFF.

This clonotype was observed a few times. In DNA, the CDR3 is TGTGCCAGCAGCCCGGACAGGGTCATTGAGCAGTTCTTC. This gives the protein CASSPDRVIEQFF. J is TRBJ2-1 and V is TRBV11-2; 8 bases line up with TRBD1. V was clipped by 5 bases and J by 9 bases; unmatched bases: 6. Germline CDR1 is SGHAT and CDR2 is FQNNGV. There are 13 residues in the CDR3.

This clonotype came up a few times. The V call is TRBV10-1, the J call TRBJ2-1; possible D gene TRBD1, 5 bases. The CDR3 contains 15 residues. The V and J ends lost 3 bases and 6 bases respectively, with 15 bases between them. The germline CDR1 and CDR2 sequences are WNHNN and SYGVQD (reference sequence). The CDR3 sequence: CASSEGLGLPNEQFF. The CDR3 bases are TGCGCCAGCAGTGAAGGCCTGGGGCTCCCCAATGAGCAGTTCTTC.

This chain joins TRBV3-1 and TRBJ1-4; D may be TRBD1 (5 bases). CDR3 size: 14 residues. Looked up from germline, CDR1 is LGHDT and CDR2 is YNNKEL (reference sequence). V was cut by 0 bases and J by 7 bases, with 9 bases left in between. CDR3 loop: CASSQDGRVEKLFF. CDR3 nucleotide sequence: TGTGCCAGCAGCCAAGATGGCAGGGTTGAAAAACTGTTTTTT.

This clonotype has only a few counts. This chain links TRBV12-3 or TRBV12-4 with TRBJ1-2, with 9 bases identical to TRBD1. The CDR3 length is 14 residues. V lost 10 bases, J lost 3 bases, and 9 bases stayed unmatched. CDR3 residues: CATRGTGTYYGYTF. CDR3 DNA sequence: TGTGCCACCAGAGGGACAGGGACCTACTATGGCTACACCTTC.

The chain carries TRBV21-1 and TRBJ2-7; no DNA check was done on the table's D call, TRBD2. TRBV21-1 is recorded as a pseudogene. The CDR3 sequence is 14 residues long. CDR3 nucleotide sequence: TGTGCCAGCAGCAAAGAGGGAGCCTCCGGCGAGCAGTACTTC. Translation: CASSKEGASGEQYF.

This clonotype was recorded a few times. J is TRBJ1-1 and V is TRBV5-6; D unclear. Germline V gene lookup returns CDR1 SGHDT and CDR2 YYEEEE. CDR3 length equals 13 residues. The germline V and J ends were trimmed by 0 bases and 3 bases, with 6 bases remaining between them. The CDR3 DNA follows: TGTGCCAGCAGCTTGGAAAGGCACACTGAAGCTTTCTTT. This codes for CASSLERHTEAFF.

This clonotype was seen ten or more times. This chain connects TRBV5-4 to TRBJ2-7; 10 nucleotides match TRBD2. Unmatched junction bases numbered 8, after V lost 4 bases and J lost 7 bases. CDR3 length equals 14 residues. Germline V lookup: CDR1 SGHNT, CDR2 YYREEE (reference sequence). CDR3 loop: CASSAGLAVREQYF. DNA of the CDR3: TGTGCCAGCAGCGCCGGACTAGCGGTCAGGGAGCAGTACTTC. Variable domain in full (rest from reference TRBV5-4 and TRBJ2-7): ETGVTQSPTHLIKTRGQQVTLRCSSQSGHNTVSWYQQALGQGPQFIFQYYREEENGRGNFPPRFSGLQFPNYSSELNVNALELDDSALYLCASSAGLAVREQYFGPGTRLTVT.

This clonotype was seen a few times. This rearrangement joins TRBV7-2 to TRBJ2-1; the D is unclear. Trimming took off 2 bases at V and 10 bases at J, with 12 bases between the two ends. CDR3 length: 13 amino acids. The germline gives CDR1 SGHTA, CDR2 FQGNSA. This CDR3 reads CASSLIGRGEQFF. CDR3 DNA sequence: TGTGCCAGCAGCTTAATAGGGCGAGGAGAGCAGTTCTTC.

The CDR3 bases are TGTGCCAGCACCTTTGGCGGAGTGGTAAACGAGCAGTACTTC. Residues: CASTFGGVVNEQYF. This chain joins TRBV5-4 and TRBJ2-7; D call uncertain. CDR1 SGHNT and CDR2 YYREEE come from the germline V gene (reference sequence). The V end was cut by 6 bases, the J end by 5 bases, with 18 bases between. CDR3 length equals 14 residues.

This clonotype is termed medium-sized. V gene TRBV4-2 combines with J gene TRBJ1-1, with D unresolved. V lost 3 bases, J lost 0 bases, and 8 bases lay in between. The CDR3 sequence is 14 residues long. Germline CDR1 LGHNA, CDR2 YNFKEQ. CDR3 coding DNA: TGTGCCAGCAGCCAGTCAGGCATGAACACTGAAGCTTTCTTT. It specifies CASSQSGMNTEAFF.

This clonotype showed up just a few times. The chain carries TRBV12-3 or TRBV12-4 and TRBJ2-1; D gene unclear. Trimming pared 3 bases from V and 2 bases from J, leaving 8 bases between. This CDR3 has 14 amino acids. CDR3 DNA sequence: TGTGCCAGCAGTTTGAGGCTAGCCTACAATGAGCAGTTCTTC. Amino acids: CASSLRLAYNEQFF.

This clonotype was counted between two and nine times. CDR3 DNA sequence: TGTGCCAGCAGCTCCCAAGGGACCTCCTATGGCTACACCTTC. Protein sequence: CASSSQGTSYGYTF. V usage is TRBV11-2 and J usage is TRBJ1-2, with a weak D call TRBD1 (5 bases). The CDR3 loop spans 14 amino acids. The germline V gene has CDR1 SGHAT and CDR2 FQNNGV. Trimming left V 4 bases short and J 4 bases short, with 13 bases between.

This clonotype came up many times. The chain couples TRBV6-2 or TRBV6-3 to TRBJ1-1; D is uncertain. CDR1 and CDR2 (germline): MNHEY, SVGEGT. CDR3 size: 12 residues. Trimming left V 1 base short and J 6 bases short, with 6 bases between. The CDR3 coding sequence is TGTGCCAGCAGTTACTTCTCCTCTGAAGCTTTCTTT. Translated: CASSYFSSEAFF.

This clonotype was found many times. The chain carries TRBV19 and TRBJ1-4; D remains unclear. The CDR3 sequence is 11 residues long. Germline assignment: CDR1 LNHDA and CDR2 SQIVND (reference sequence). V gave up 5 bases and J gave up 7 bases, with 5 bases separating them. Here the CDR3 reads CASSSAEKLFF. The CDR3 nucleotides are TGTGCCAGTAGTTCCGCTGAAAAACTGTTTTTT.

This clonotype has only a few counts. The V gene is TRBV29-1, the J gene TRBJ2-7; no definite D call. Germline V gene data show CDR1 as SQVTM and CDR2 as ANQGSEA. Trimming cost V 1 base and J 3 bases, with 7 bases left between them. The CDR3 extends over 12 amino acids. The CDR3 region has the DNA TGCAGCGTTGAAGTCGACAACTACGAGCAGTACTTC. It yields the protein CSVEVDNYEQYF.

CDR3 protein: CASSPLTSGRAQETQYF. The CDR3 nucleotides are TGCGCCAGCAGCCCCCTGACTAGCGGGAGGGCACAAGAGACCCAGTACTTC. The rearrangement links TRBV5-1 to TRBJ2-5; 14 bases line up with TRBD2. There are 17 residues in the CDR3. J gave up 2 bases and V 4 bases, and 7 bases lay outside the gene matches. Germline V gives CDR1 SGHRS, CDR2 YFSETQ.

This chain links TRBV18 with TRBJ2-7, with D tentatively TRBD1 (6 bases). From germline, CDR1 is KGHSH and CDR2 LQKENI. The CDR3 runs to 13 residues. Trimming took 0 bases from V and 6 from J, leaving 9 bases between them. Written as DNA, the CDR3 is TGTGCCAGCTCACCACCCCAGGGGTTCGAGCAGTACTTC. It encodes CASSPPQGFEQYF.

A remark on this clonotype: A clone one base away is much larger, so this may be a read error. The chain uses TRBV29-1 and TRBJ2-6, with D uncertain. The CDR3 length is 13 residues. The V and J ends lost 4 bases and 1 base respectively, with 5 bases between them. Per the germline V gene, CDR1 is SQVTM and CDR2 is ANQGSEA. Here the CDR3 reads CSVVASGANVLTF. DNA for the CDR3: TGCAGCGTTGTTGCATCTGGGGCCAACGTCCTGACTTTC.

V is TRBV29-1 and J is TRBJ2-5, with D perhaps assigned TRBD1 or TRBD2 (5 bases each). Germline V gives CDR1 SQVTM, CDR2 ANQGSEA. The CDR3 sequence is 11 residues long. V lost 8 bases to trimming and J lost 3 bases, with 10 bases between them. CDR3 sequence reads: CSIRGEETQYF. DNA for the CDR3: TGCAGCATCCGAGGGGAAGAGACCCAGTACTTC.

This clonotype was seen a handful of times. The CDR3: CASSLEGSSYNEQFF. The CDR3 DNA sequence: TGCGCCAGCAGCTTGGAGGGGTCCTCCTACAATGAGCAGTTCTTC. This sequence joins TRBV5-1 and TRBJ2-1; weak D call: TRBD1 (5 bases). V lost 0 bases and J lost 0, with 7 bases in between. The CDR3 consists of 15 residues. Germline V gene data show CDR1 as SGHRS and CDR2 as YFSETQ.

The J gene is TRBJ2-1, the V gene TRBV11-2; TRBD2 is a possible D gene (6 bases). CDR3 size: 13 residues. Looked up from germline, CDR1 is SGHAT and CDR2 is FQNNGV. The V gene lost 6 bases and the J gene lost 9 bases, with 15 bases spanning the gap. The CDR3 sequence is CASRGTAVGEQFF. The CDR3 DNA follows: TGTGCCAGCAGAGGGACTGCGGTAGGTGAGCAGTTCTTC.

This clonotype was observed many times. This chain joins TRBV3-1 and TRBJ2-1; 8 nucleotides agree with TRBD2. Trimming at V came to 0 bases and at J to 3 bases, leaving 10 bases not matched to a gene. The CDR3 loop spans 18 amino acids. Germline CDR1 and CDR2: LGHDT and YNNKEL (reference sequence). CDR3 protein: CASSQDSLAGGLYNEQFF. CDR3 coding DNA: TGTGCCAGCAGCCAAGACTCCCTAGCGGGTGGCCTCTACAATGAGCAGTTCTTC.